This T cell receptor (beta chain) is from a study of blood T cell repertoires in COVID-19. Study as a whole: Samples of COVID-19 (acute and convalescent) were obtained from the United States, Italy and Spain. Nucleic acid was either cDNA or gDNA, and it came from T cells, B-cell-depleted T cells, or PBMCs.

In the authors' workflow: Researchers report that nucleated cell counts were estimated from reference gene primer amplification. TCRdb keeps only in-frame clones here, not all; method: immunoSEQ multiplex PCR. V and J calls plus clone size are reproduced from that table; the DNA served to infer D and trimming. Here the sample spans 470,000 or so clones, 70% to 90% being singletons. V was shortened by 3 bases and J by 2 bases, with 14 bases between the two germline ends. CDR3 size: 14 residues. Germline V gene data show CDR1 as DFQATT and CDR2 as SNEGSKA (reference sequence). In terms of age and location, participants ranged from roughly 18 to 95 years and lived in around 22 US areas.

This sequence originates from a woman aged 18-30 years with acute COVID-19. Sequencing was done on a sample of PBMCs or T cells enriched from blood (not recorded which). V gene TRBV20-1 combines with J gene TRBJ2-7, with D perhaps matching TRBD1 (5 bases). The CDR3 region is CSASWQGSTYEQYF. The CDR3 nucleotides read TGCAGTGCTAGTTGGCAGGGATCCACCTACGAGCAGTACTTC.